The 19 T cell receptor beta chains given below trace back to one sample, sequenced in a study of blood T cell repertoires in COVID-19. TCRdb's copy holds only in-frame clones and misses some; the assay was immunoSEQ multiplex PCR. The sample shows approximately 71,000 clones, approximately 79% of them seen only once. Sequencing used peripheral blood. Receptor source: a man aged 60-69 years with active or convalescent COVID-19.

This clone turned up a few times. The V and J genes are TRBV5-5 and TRBJ2-1, with D perhaps TRBD1 (5 bases). The CDR3 sequence is 14 residues long. Germline CDR1 is SGHKS and CDR2 is YYEKEE (reference sequence). Trimming removed 8 bases from V and 9 bases from J, with 21 bases in between. CDR3 nucleotides: TGTGCCAGTTCCAGGGAAAGCTTAACCCTTGAGCAGTTCTTC. This translates into CASSRESLTLEQFF.

The V and J genes are TRBV5-8 and TRBJ2-1; D not resolved. V was cut by 3 bases and J by 7 bases, with 14 bases left in between. Germline assignment: CDR1 SGHTS and CDR2 YDEGEE. This CDR3 contains 14 residues. CDR3: CASSYSSLGNEQFF. The CDR3 nucleotides are TGTGCCAGCAGCTACAGCTCCCTTGGAAATGAGCAGTTCTTC.

V usage is TRBV3-1 (or the pseudogene TRBV3-2) and J usage is TRBJ1-2, with 7 bases aligning to TRBD1. The germline CDR1 and CDR2 sequences are LGHDT and YNNKEL (reference sequence). Trimming cost V 11 bases and J 6 bases; bases outside gene matches: 12. This CDR3 is 13 amino acids long. The CDR3 spells CASATGTVDGYTF. The CDR3 bases are TGTGCCTCCGCCACTGGGACAGTGGATGGCTACACCTTC.

The chain carries TRBV6-5 and TRBJ1-1; 8 positions match TRBD1. Looked up from germline, CDR1 is MNHEY and CDR2 is SVGAGI. The ends lost 8 bases at V and 4 bases at J; junction bases unmatched: 9. The CDR3 loop spans 14 amino acids. The CDR3 DNA is TGTGCCAGCTTTAGACAGGGGTTTTCCACTGAAGCTTTCTTT. It translates to CASFRQGFSTEAFF.

The chain employs TRBV6-5 and TRBJ2-2; 10 bases are a match to TRBD2. Germline loops: CDR1 MNHEY, CDR2 SVGAGI. The CDR3 spans 14 residues. With 8 bases clipped from V and 5 bases from J, the junction kept 5 bases outside the gene matches. As DNA, the CDR3 is TGTGCCAGCCAGCGGGGGGGCTTGACCGGGGAGCTGTTTTTT. Residues: CASQRGGLTGELFF.

The chain has TRBV5-4 and TRBJ1-1, with 9 bases matching TRBD1. The CDR3 spans 15 residues. V shed 4 bases, J shed 6 bases, and the junction held 10 bases outside the gene matches. Germline V gene lookup returns CDR1 SGHNT and CDR2 YYREEE (reference sequence). CDR3 coding DNA: TGTGCCAGCAGCCCTAGACAGGGGGGAACGGCTGAAGCTTTCTTT. Encoded protein: CASSPRQGGTAEAFF.

The chain is built from TRBV3-1 (or the pseudogene TRBV3-2) and TRBJ1-6, with a tentative D call TRBD1 (6 bases). V was clipped by 0 bases and J by 8 bases, with 20 bases between them. The germline gives CDR1 LGHDT, CDR2 YNNKEL (reference sequence). The CDR3 extends over 18 amino acids. The CDR3 region is CASSQEIRGAAVDSPLHF. CDR3 nucleotides: TGTGCCAGCAGCCAAGAGATACGGGGGGCGGCCGTCGATTCACCCCTCCACTTT.

Many counts were recorded for this clone. The chain is built from TRBV6-5 and TRBJ2-7, with 10 bases identical to TRBD2. The CDR3 consists of 14 residues. Germline CDR1 is MNHEY and CDR2 is SVGAGI. J was trimmed by 3 bases and V by 7 bases; bases with no gene match: 6. CDR3 sequence (DNA): TGTGCCAGCACCCGACTAGCGGGCGACTACGAGCAGTACTTC. Translation: CASTRLAGDYEQYF.

The gene calls are TRBV6-1 and TRBJ1-2; the D gene is possibly TRBD1 (5 bases). This CDR3 is 15 amino acids long. V shed 1 base and J shed 4 bases, with 13 bases lying between them. CDR1 and CDR2 from the germline V gene are MNHNS and SASEGT. CDR3 in DNA: TGTGCCAGCAGTGAAGGGACAATAAACTCCTATGGCTACACCTTC. The encoded protein is CASSEGTINSYGYTF.

This chain connects TRBV5-1 to TRBJ2-7; 8 nucleotides align to TRBD2. The V gene end was trimmed by 4 bases and the J gene end by 0 bases; junction bases not matched to a gene: 6. The germline V gene has CDR1 SGHRS and CDR2 YFSETQ. This CDR3 spans 15 amino acids. CDR3 nucleotide sequence: TGCGCCAGCAGCCCCTTCGGGGGGGACTCCTACGAGCAGTACTTC. Translation gives CASSPFGGDSYEQYF.

This clone occurred a few times. The V call is TRBV7-9, the J call TRBJ2-3, with 13 positions matching TRBD2. V dropped 4 bases and J dropped 5; count of bases not matched to a gene: 0. The CDR3 length is 14 residues. Germline assignment: CDR1 SEHNR and CDR2 FQNEAQ (reference sequence). The CDR3 DNA is TGTGCCAGCAGCTGGACTAGCGGGGGAGATACGCAGTATTTT. Protein sequence: CASSWTSGGDTQYF.

This clone was seen just once. V usage is TRBV7-3 and J usage is TRBJ1-1; no definite D call. V lost 2 bases and J 1 base, leaving 5 bases between the germline ends. There are 13 residues in the CDR3. CDR1 and CDR2 from the germline V gene are SGHTA and FQGTGA. CDR3 sequence reads: CASSLPGNTEAFF. CDR3 coding DNA: TGTGCCAGCAGCTTACCGGGGAACACTGAAGCTTTCTTT. The variable domain in full, with the rest retrieved from reference TRBV7-3 and TRBJ1-1, is GAGVSQTPSNKVTEKGKYVELRCDPISGHTALYWYRQSLGQGPEFLIYFQGTGAADDSGLPNDRFFAVRPEGSVSTLKIQRTERGDSAVYLCASSLPGNTEAFFGQGTRLTVV.

This rearrangement joins TRBV3-1 (or the pseudogene TRBV3-2) to TRBJ2-6, with a tentative D call TRBD2 (5 bases). V was trimmed by 10 bases and J by 0 bases, leaving 13 bases between them. This CDR3 region has 15 residues. Germline loops: CDR1 LGHDT, CDR2 YNNKEL (reference sequence). CDR3 DNA: TGTGCCACGGCGGGTCGAGGCTCTGGGGCCAACGTCCTGACTTTC. Its translation: CATAGRGSGANVLTF.

This clone was counted a few times. The CDR3 spells CASRDRGKFSYEQYF. CDR3 DNA: TGTGCCAGCAGGGACAGGGGCAAGTTCTCCTACGAGCAGTACTTC. The chain is built from TRBV28 and TRBJ2-7, with 9 positions matching TRBD1. The V segment lost 6 bases and the J segment 0 bases; nucleotides outside the gene matches: 6. Germline CDR1 reads MDHEN; CDR2 reads SYDVKM. This CDR3 is built from 15 residues.

This clone has a single count. The genes are TRBV27 and TRBJ2-7; the match to TRBD2 covers 11 bases. This CDR3 has 13 residues. The germline CDR1 and CDR2 sequences are MNHEY and SMNVEV (reference sequence). With 5 bases clipped from V and 6 bases from J, the junction kept 3 bases outside the gene matches. Here the CDR3 reads CASSPSGGLEQYF. CDR3 sequence (DNA): TGTGCCAGCAGTCCTAGCGGGGGGCTCGAGCAGTACTTC.

The chain uses TRBV7-3 and TRBJ2-7; a weak D match, TRBD2 (6 bases). The CDR3 has 13 amino acids. CDR1 and CDR2 from the germline V gene are SGHTA and FQGTGA. V lost 2 bases and J 3 bases, leaving 8 bases between the germline ends. In DNA, the CDR3 is TGTGCCAGCAGCTTAGAGGAGGGCTACGAGCAGTACTTC. Translation: CASSLEEGYEQYF.

This clone was picked up one time. This chain connects TRBV5-1 to TRBJ2-1; a possible D gene is TRBD2 (7 bases). CDR3 length equals 14 residues. The germline V gene encodes CDR1 SGHRS and CDR2 YFSETQ. Trimming took 2 bases from V and 4 from J, leaving 10 bases between them. CDR3 DNA: TGCGCCAGCAGCTTAGGGGGGGATTACAATGAGCAGTTCTTC. This gives the protein CASSLGGDYNEQFF.

The chain combines TRBV10-2 with TRBJ2-2; D ambiguous. V lost 5 bases and J lost 4, with 8 bases in between. The CDR3 is made up of 13 amino acids. CDR1 WSHSY and CDR2 SAAADI come from the germline V gene. CDR3 DNA sequence: TGCGCCAGCAGTTCGCCGAGCACCGGGGAGCTGTTTTTT. This encodes CASSSPSTGELFF.

CDR3 DNA sequence: TGTGCCAGCAGCTTAGTTGGGGGGTCCACCTACAATGAGCAGTTCTTC. Encoded protein: CASSLVGGSTYNEQFF. The chain recombines TRBV7-2 with TRBJ2-1; a possible D gene is TRBD2 (6 bases). Between the trimmed V and J ends, which lost 1 base and 2 bases, there was a span of 12 bases. The CDR3 covers 16 residues. Germline V gene data show CDR1 as SGHTA and CDR2 as FQGNSA.